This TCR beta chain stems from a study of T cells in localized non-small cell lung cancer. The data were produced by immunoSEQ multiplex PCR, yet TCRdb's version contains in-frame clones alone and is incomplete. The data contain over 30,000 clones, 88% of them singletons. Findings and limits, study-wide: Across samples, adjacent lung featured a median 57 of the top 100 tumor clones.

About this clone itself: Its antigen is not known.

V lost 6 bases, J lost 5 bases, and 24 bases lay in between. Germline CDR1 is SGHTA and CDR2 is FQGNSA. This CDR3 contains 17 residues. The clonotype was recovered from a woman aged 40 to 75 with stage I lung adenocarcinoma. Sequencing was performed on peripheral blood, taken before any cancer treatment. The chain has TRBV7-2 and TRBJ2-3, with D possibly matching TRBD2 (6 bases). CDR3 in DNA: TGTGCCAGCAGTCCACGGTTGAGCGGGCCCCGGGGAGATACGCAGTATTTT. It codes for CASSPRLSGPRGDTQYF.